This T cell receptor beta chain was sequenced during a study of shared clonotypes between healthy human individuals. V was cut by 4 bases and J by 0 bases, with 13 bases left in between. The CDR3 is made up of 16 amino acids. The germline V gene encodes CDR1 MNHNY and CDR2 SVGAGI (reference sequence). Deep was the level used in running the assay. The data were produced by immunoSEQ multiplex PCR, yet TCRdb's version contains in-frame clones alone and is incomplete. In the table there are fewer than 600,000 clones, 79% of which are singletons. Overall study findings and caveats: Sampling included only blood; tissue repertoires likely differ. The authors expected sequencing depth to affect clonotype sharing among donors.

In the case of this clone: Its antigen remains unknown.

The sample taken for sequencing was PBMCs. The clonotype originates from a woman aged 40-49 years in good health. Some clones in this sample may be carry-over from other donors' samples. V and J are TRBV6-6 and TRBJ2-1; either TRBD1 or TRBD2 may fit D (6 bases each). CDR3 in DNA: TGTGCCAGCAGTTCGAGGCGGGACACCTCCTACAATGAGCAGTTCTTC. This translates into CASSSRRDTSYNEQFF.